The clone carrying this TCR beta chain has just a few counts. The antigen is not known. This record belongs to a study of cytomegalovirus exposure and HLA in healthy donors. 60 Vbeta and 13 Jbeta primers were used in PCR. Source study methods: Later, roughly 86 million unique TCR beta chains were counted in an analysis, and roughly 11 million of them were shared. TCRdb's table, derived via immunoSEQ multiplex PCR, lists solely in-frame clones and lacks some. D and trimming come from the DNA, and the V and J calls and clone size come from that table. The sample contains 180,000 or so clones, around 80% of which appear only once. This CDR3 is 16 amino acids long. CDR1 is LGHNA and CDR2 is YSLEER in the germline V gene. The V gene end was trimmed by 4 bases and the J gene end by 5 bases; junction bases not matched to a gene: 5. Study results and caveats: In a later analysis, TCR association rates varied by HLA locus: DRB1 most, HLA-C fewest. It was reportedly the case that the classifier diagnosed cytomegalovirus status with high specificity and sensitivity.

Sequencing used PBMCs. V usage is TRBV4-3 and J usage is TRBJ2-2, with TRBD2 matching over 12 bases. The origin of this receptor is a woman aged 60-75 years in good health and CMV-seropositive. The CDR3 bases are TGCGCCAGCAGCCCAAAGACTAGCGGGGGAACCGGGGAGCTGTTTTTT. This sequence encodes CASSPKTSGGTGELFF.